Listed here are 8 T cell receptor beta chains from one sample, sequenced in a study of T cells in Graves' hyperthyroidism and ophthalmopathy. RNA transcripts provided the source from which TCR beta CDR3 regions were amplified. The study used the HTBI primer set for a first-round RT-PCR of the TCR CDR3. TCRdb analysed the multiplex PCR reads with MiXCR anew, one entry per CDR3 protein. Altogether about half a million distinct CDR3 sequences are present, around 21% being singletons, with the ten largest covering more than 20%. Sequenced input: blood. Source of these receptors: a man younger than 35 with Graves' hyperthyroidism.

J is TRBJ2-7 and V is TRBV11-2; D possibly corresponds to TRBD2 (6 bases). The CDR3 totals 15 residues. Deletions cut 5 bases from V and 4 bases from J, with 18 bases between. Germline CDR1 and CDR2: SGHAT and FQNNGV. This CDR3 reads CASSPRGEAEYEQYF. The CDR3 coding sequence is TGTGCCAGCAGCCCCCGAGGGGAGGCCGAATACGAGCAGTACTTC. The complete variable domain, with remaining parts taken from reference TRBV11-2 and TRBJ2-7, reads EAGVAQSPRYKIIEKRQSVAFWCNPISGHATLYWYQQILGQGPKLLIQFQNNGVVDDSQLPKDRFSAERLKGVDSTLKIQPAKLEDSAVYLCASSPRGEAEYEQYFGPGTRLTVT.

The table lists this clonotype with a few counts. V and J are TRBV6-5 and TRBJ1-1; a possible D gene is TRBD1 (5 bases). Per the germline V gene, CDR1 is MNHEY and CDR2 is SVGAGI. V shed 2 bases and J shed 3 bases, with 10 bases lying between them. This CDR3 has 14 amino acids. CDR3 bases: TGTGCCAGCAGTTACATTGGGGGGTACACTGAAGCTTTCTTT. It is translated as CASSYIGGYTEAFF.

As concerns this clonotype: This may stem from a read error, because a much larger clone lies one nucleotide away. The V gene is TRBV27, the J gene TRBJ2-7, with a possible D match to TRBD2 (6 bases). The CDR3 sequence is 13 residues long. Per germline, CDR1 MNHEY and CDR2 SMNVEV (reference sequence). Trimming took off 8 bases at V and 0 bases at J, with 11 bases between the two ends. The DNA for the CDR3 is TGTGCCAGCGGCGGGACGGCCTCCTACGAGCAGTACTTC. Its translation: CASGGTASYEQYF.

The chain uses TRBV3-1 and TRBJ1-2; D is uncertain. CDR3 length: 16 residues. Germline V gene data show CDR1 as LGHDT and CDR2 as YNNKEL (reference sequence). Trimming stripped 0 bases from V and 8 bases from J, with 19 bases between. This CDR3 is CASSQDSVVVIHGYTF. The CDR3 DNA reads TGTGCCAGCAGCCAAGATTCGGTTGTAGTGATCCACGGCTACACCTTC.

This chain connects TRBV6-1 to TRBJ1-4, with 8 bases fitting TRBD1. The V segment lost 8 bases and the J segment 7 bases; nucleotides outside the gene matches: 9. The V gene's germline CDR1 is MNHNS and CDR2 SASEGT. CDR3 length equals 14 residues. The CDR3 region has the DNA TGTGCCAGCTCTCAGGACAGGGCGGCTGAAAAACTGTTTTTT. Residues: CASSQDRAAEKLFF.

CDR3 loop: CASSLTRLAGVTQETQYF. CDR3 in DNA: TGTGCCAGCAGCTTAACGAGACTAGCGGGGGTAACCCAAGAGACCCAGTACTTC. The rearrangement links TRBV7-3 to TRBJ2-5, with 12 bases aligning to TRBD2. From germline, CDR1 is SGHTA and CDR2 FQGTGA. The junction had 6 bases not matched to a gene; V was cut back by 0 bases and J by 1 base. This CDR3 is built from 18 residues.

This clonotype was seen many times. CDR3 in amino acids: CASSQVLRGWGETQYF. CDR3 DNA sequence: TGTGCCAGCAGCCAAGTTTTGCGGGGTTGGGGAGAGACCCAGTACTTC. The genes are TRBV11-2 and TRBJ2-5, with a weak D call TRBD2 (6 bases). From germline, CDR1 is SGHAT and CDR2 FQNNGV. The V gene lost 5 bases and the J gene lost 4 bases, with 20 bases spanning the gap. The CDR3 covers 16 residues.

This clonotype was detected only a few times. The chain combines TRBV27 with TRBJ2-4; tentatively, D is TRBD1 (5 bases). V was trimmed by 2 bases and J by 5 bases, leaving 10 bases between them. There are 14 residues in the CDR3. The germline V gene has CDR1 MNHEY and CDR2 SMNVEV (reference sequence). The CDR3 is CASSLQGAENIQYF. CDR3 DNA sequence: TGTGCCAGCAGTTTACAAGGGGCAGAAAACATTCAGTACTTC.